This T cell receptor beta chain came from a study of cytomegalovirus exposure and HLA in healthy donors. Whole-study findings and limits: The classifier reportedly diagnosed cytomegalovirus status with high sensitivity and specificity. Many donors shared some public TCRs, even though most TCR sequences were rare. Researchers had no immune exposure information except CMV serostatus available.

PCR was performed using 60 Vbeta and 13 Jbeta primers. TCRdb's copy holds only in-frame clones and misses some; the assay was immunoSEQ multiplex PCR. The table records approximately 130,000 clones, over 75% of them present only once. From germline, CDR1 is MNHEY and CDR2 SVGAGI. The CDR3 sequence is 13 residues long. This clone was recorded once. The antigen is unknown. The rearrangement joins TRBV6-5 to TRBJ2-5, with D uncertain. The J call could be wrong; TRBJ2-7 is a better fit for the DNA end. The receptor was derived from a young woman in good health and CMV-seronegative. Sequencing was carried out using PBMCs. The CDR3 loop is CASTSRLSYEQYF. In DNA, the CDR3 is TGTGCCAGCACCTCCCGCCTTTCCTACGAGCAGTACTTC.